This T cell receptor beta chain was sequenced in a study of human T cells and chemical hapten exposure. Time point described: patch test 1, 2 weeks after DPC sensitization. Specified treatment: therapeutic diphenylcyclopropenone sensitization with weekly scalp DPC. TCRdb independently ran MiXCR on the RACE reads; one entry per CDR3 protein. The sample has approximately 110,000 distinct CDR3 sequences, approximately 11% seen once. The CDR3 spans 14 residues. The V and J ends lost 5 bases and 10 bases respectively, with 15 bases between them. Germline CDR1 and CDR2: SGHVS and FQNEAQ. This sequence originates from a woman in her thirties or forties with alopecia areata. Some clones in this sample may be carry-over from other donors' samples. The chain uses TRBV7-8 and TRBJ1-6; a weak D match, TRBD1 (5 bases). The sample was whole blood, taken in connection with sensitization to the hapten diphenylcyclopropenone (DPC). The CDR3 DNA follows: TGTGCCAGCAGCCCCCCCGGGGGGGGGTCACCCCTCCACTTT. Protein sequence: CASSPPGGGSPLHF.